The 3 T cell receptor beta chains given below trace back to one sample, sequenced in a study of blood T cell repertoires in COVID-19. The table came from immunoSEQ multiplex PCR; TCRdb's copy has only in-frame clones and leaves some out. Counted here are about 260,000 clones, about 85% occurring once; the ten biggest clones make up about 3%. The sample consisted of PBMCs or T cells enriched from blood (not recorded which). The receptors shown here come from a woman in her forties or fifties who had recovered from COVID-19.

This clone was detected once. This chain connects TRBV11-2 to TRBJ2-7; 11 bases are shared with TRBD2. Germline V gene lookup returns CDR1 SGHAT and CDR2 FQNNGV. The CDR3 spans 16 residues. V lost 1 base to trimming and J lost 5 bases; unmatched junction nucleotides: 7. This CDR3 is CASSLGTSGSTNEQYF. The CDR3 DNA follows: TGTGCCAGCAGCTTAGGTACTAGCGGGAGTACCAACGAGCAGTACTTC.

This clone has a single count. This chain links TRBV7-2 with TRBJ1-1, with 8 positions matching TRBD1. The CDR3 extends over 18 amino acids. CDR1 SGHTA and CDR2 FQGNSA come from the germline V gene. J was trimmed by 3 bases and V by 6 bases; bases with no gene match: 18. CDR3 amino acids: CASSLARDRRERDTEAFF. The DNA for the CDR3 is TGTGCCAGCAGTTTGGCTCGGGACAGGAGAGAAAGAGACACTGAAGCTTTCTTT.

This clone was seen a handful of times. The rearrangement joins TRBV24-1 to TRBJ1-1; D call uncertain. The CDR3 extends over 13 amino acids. The V end lost 7 bases, the J end lost 3 bases, and 11 bases lay between the germline ends. Germline V gene lookup returns CDR1 KGHDR and CDR2 SFDVKD. The CDR3 loop is CATRGRGDTEAFF. CDR3 coding DNA: TGTGCCACCAGGGGCCGGGGAGACACTGAAGCTTTCTTT.